Each of the 21 T cell receptor beta chains below was sequenced from the same sample in a study of blood T cell repertoires in COVID-19 (dated by TCRdb to 2020 to 2022). The library was built by means of the immunoSEQ multiplex PCR assay. In its TCRdb copy, this immuneACCESS table keeps in-frame sequences only and misses some clones. Where compared with another copy, unresolved V genes explain less than half of these, and the others have no known cause. This sample holds fewer than 300,000 clones; 75% to 90% were observed only once. The leading ten clones occupy about 2.5% of the sample. The sequencing sample was made of PBMCs or T cells enriched from blood (not recorded which). The receptor set was obtained from a woman between 50 and 59 years old who had recovered from COVID-19.

This sequence joins TRBV20-1 and TRBJ1-3; D is unclear. This CDR3 has 13 amino acids. Trimming removed 3 bases from V and 4 bases from J, with 10 bases in between. In germline, CDR1 is DFQATT, CDR2 SNEGSKA (reference sequence). The CDR3 loop is CSASKLSGNTIYF. DNA for the CDR3: TGCAGTGCTAGTAAGCTATCCGGAAACACCATATATTTT.

In its sample, this clone was seen once. The chain couples TRBV7-6 to TRBJ2-3; D ambiguous. Per germline, CDR1 SGHVS and CDR2 FNYEAQ. The V gene lost 1 base and the J gene lost 0 bases, with 8 bases spanning the gap. The CDR3 runs to 15 residues. Written as DNA, the CDR3 is TGTGCCAGCAGCTTAGTTGGAGCTAGCACAGATACGCAGTATTTT. Its protein is CASSLVGASTDTQYF.

The chain is built from TRBV27 and TRBJ1-3; tentatively, D is TRBD1 (6 bases). The CDR3 is 15 residues long. Germline V gives CDR1 MNHEY, CDR2 SMNVEV (reference sequence). V was pared by 3 bases and J by 0 bases, with 9 bases between. CDR3 region: CASSLTGHSGNTIYF. The CDR3 DNA sequence: TGTGCCAGCAGTTTGACAGGCCACTCTGGAAACACCATATATTTT.

This chain joins TRBV28 and TRBJ1-2; no reliable D call. V lost 5 bases and J 0 bases, leaving 7 bases between the germline ends. The CDR3 covers 13 residues. CDR1 and CDR2 from the germline V gene are MDHEN and SYDVKM. The CDR3 region is CASSDGANYGYTF. The CDR3 bases are TGTGCCAGCAGTGACGGAGCTAACTATGGCTACACCTTC.

In its sample, this clone was seen a few times. The chain links TRBV15 to TRBJ2-1, with 8 nucleotides matching TRBD1. The CDR3 spans 14 residues. Germline V lookup: CDR1 LNHNV, CDR2 YYDKDF (reference sequence). Trimming cost V 3 bases and J 5 bases; bases outside gene matches: 3. The CDR3: CATSRMTGDNEQFF. The CDR3 nucleotides are TGTGCCACCAGCAGGATGACAGGGGACAATGAGCAGTTCTTC.

The chain uses TRBV2 and TRBJ1-5; D is uncertain. V lost 8 bases and J 4 bases, leaving 12 bases between the germline ends. CDR1 and CDR2 from the germline V gene are SNHLY and FYNNEI. The CDR3 is 13 amino acids. In DNA, the CDR3 is TGTGCCAGCGTCCTCGGTCGGAATCAGCCCCAGCATTTT. Translation gives CASVLGRNQPQHF.

This chain connects TRBV27 to TRBJ2-1; 8 nucleotides agree with TRBD1. There are 16 residues in the CDR3. CDR1 MNHEY and CDR2 SMNVEV come from the germline V gene (reference sequence). V trimming: 2 bases; J trimming: 7 bases; junction bases outside the gene matches: 10. The CDR3 reads CASSLDRGGRLNEQFF. Written as DNA, the CDR3 is TGTGCCAGCAGTTTAGACAGGGGCGGCCGGTTAAATGAGCAGTTCTTC.

The chain combines TRBV19 with TRBJ2-3; TRBD1 aligns across 8 bases. V lost 4 bases and J lost 2; bases outside the gene matches: 8. CDR1 is LNHDA, CDR2 SQIVND, per germline (reference sequence). CDR3 length equals 16 residues. CDR3: CASSSRSGQATDTQYF. The CDR3 DNA sequence: TGTGCCAGTAGTAGCCGATCGGGACAGGCCACAGATACGCAGTATTTT.

The rearrangement uses TRBV3-1 (or the pseudogene TRBV3-2) and TRBJ1-3; 8 positions match TRBD1. V lost 8 bases and J lost 7; bases outside the gene matches: 4. The CDR3 loop spans 12 amino acids. The germline CDR1 and CDR2 sequences are LGHDT and YNNKEL (reference sequence). CDR3 sequence reads: CASGTGGNTIYF. The CDR3 nucleotides are TGTGCCAGCGGAACAGGGGGTAACACCATATATTTT.

CDR3 in DNA: TGTGCCACCAGCAGAGTGGGAGGCGGCAATCAGCCCCAGCATTTT. It encodes CATSRVGGGNQPQHF. This chain uses TRBV15 with TRBJ1-5; no clear D gene. V gave up 1 base and J gave up 2 bases, with 9 bases separating them. CDR1 and CDR2 from the germline V gene are LNHNV and YYDKDF (reference sequence). There are 15 residues in the CDR3. The whole variable domain, filled in from reference TRBV15 and TRBJ1-5, reads DAMVIQNPRYQVTQFGKPVTLSCSQTLNHNVMYWYQQKSSQAPKLLFHYYDKDFNNEADTPDNFQSRRPNTSFCFLDIRSPGLGDTAMYLCATSRVGGGNQPQHFGDGTRLSIL.

This chain links TRBV28 with TRBJ2-3, with D unclear. With 2 bases removed from V and 6 bases from J, the gap between germline ends came to 12 bases. Germline-derived CDR1 and CDR2 are MDHEN and SYDVKM. The CDR3 contains 14 residues. CDR3 nucleotides: TGTGCCAGCAGTTTAAACGGTCCGCCGGATACGCAGTATTTT. It codes for CASSLNGPPDTQYF.

The genes are TRBV5-4 and TRBJ2-1; the D is unclear. The germline V gene encodes CDR1 SGHNT and CDR2 YYREEE (reference sequence). Deletions cut 4 bases from V and 1 base from J, with 12 bases between. This CDR3 comprises 15 residues. The chain's CDR3 is CASSQATRSYNEQFF. For the CDR3, the DNA is TGTGCCAGCAGCCAGGCGACACGTTCCTACAATGAGCAGTTCTTC.

The rearrangement links TRBV18 to TRBJ1-5; D is undetermined. The germline V gene encodes CDR1 KGHSH and CDR2 LQKENI. Trimming removed 3 bases at V and 2 bases at J, with 8 bases between. This CDR3 comprises 14 residues. The DNA for the CDR3 is TGTGCCAGCTCACCTGCCCGGGGCAATCAGCCCCAGCATTTT. Translation: CASSPARGNQPQHF.

The CDR3 DNA reads TGTGCCACGACGTCAGCGGGAGGACCGGATACGCAGTATTTT. This encodes CATTSAGGPDTQYF. This chain links TRBV19 with TRBJ2-3; 9 bases match TRBD2. CDR1 is LNHDA, CDR2 SQIVND, per germline (reference sequence). V was clipped by 10 bases and J by 6 bases; unmatched bases: 11. The CDR3 has 14 amino acids.

The chain has TRBV29-1 and TRBJ1-4; D is unresolved. CDR3 length: 14 amino acids. Deletions cut 4 bases from V and 0 bases from J, with 9 bases between. Per the germline V gene, CDR1 is SQVTM and CDR2 is ANQGSEA. CDR3 amino acids: CSVVRFATNEKLFF. In nucleotides, the CDR3 is TGCAGCGTTGTCAGATTTGCAACTAATGAAAAACTGTTTTTT.

The chain carries TRBV2 and TRBJ1-2; the D gene is possibly TRBD1 (5 bases). V lost 11 bases and J 2 bases, leaving 15 bases between the germline ends. The CDR3 consists of 13 residues. The germline V gene encodes CDR1 SNHLY and CDR2 FYNNEI. The CDR3 DNA is TGTGCCGGAAAGGACATCTCCAACTATGGCTACACCTTC. It codes for CAGKDISNYGYTF.

This sequence joins TRBV5-1 and TRBJ1-6; 8 positions match TRBD1. Unmatched junction bases numbered 7, after V lost 1 base and J lost 4 bases. Germline-derived CDR1 and CDR2 are SGHRS and YFSETQ. CDR3 length: 17 residues. This chain's CDR3 is CASSLLGQEAYNSPLHF. The CDR3 nucleotides are TGCGCCAGCAGCTTGTTGGGACAGGAGGCTTATAATTCACCCCTCCACTTT.

V and J are TRBV14 and TRBJ1-1; 9 bases map to TRBD1. This CDR3 is 17 amino acids long. The ends lost 4 bases at V and 4 bases at J; junction bases unmatched: 13. Germline CDR1 and CDR2: SGHDN and FVKESK. CDR3 DNA sequence: TGTGCCAGCAGCCGACGACGGGACAGGGTAATGGGCACTGAAGCTTTCTTT. Protein product: CASSRRRDRVMGTEAFF.

V usage is TRBV15 and J usage is TRBJ1-2, with D possibly being TRBD1 (5 bases). The V gene's germline CDR1 is LNHNV and CDR2 YYDKDF (reference sequence). The CDR3 covers 13 residues. V lost 3 bases and J 8 bases, leaving 13 bases between the germline ends. In DNA, the CDR3 is TGTGCCACCAGCAGCCGTACGGGGGTAGGCTACACCTTC. Translated, it gives CATSSRTGVGYTF. The entire variable domain, with the rest obtained from reference TRBV15 and TRBJ1-2, is as follows: DAMVIQNPRYQVTQFGKPVTLSCSQTLNHNVMYWYQQKSSQAPKLLFHYYDKDFNNEADTPDNFQSRRPNTSFCFLDIRSPGLGDTAMYLCATSSRTGVGYTFGSGTRLTVV.

The chain combines TRBV5-1 with TRBJ2-3, with D possibly TRBD1 on 6 matching bases. CDR3 length: 14 residues. Germline V gene data show CDR1 as SGHRS and CDR2 as YFSETQ. V lost 2 bases and J 2 bases, leaving 9 bases between the germline ends. The CDR3 DNA is TGCGCCAGCAGCTTAACAGGGCTCACAGATACGCAGTATTTT. Its translation is CASSLTGLTDTQYF.

The rearrangement uses TRBV4-1 and TRBJ1-1; the D gene is possibly TRBD1 (6 bases). The germline gives CDR1 MGHRA, CDR2 YSYEKL. V was shortened by 3 bases and J by 0 bases, with 14 bases between the two germline ends. This CDR3 is built from 16 residues. The DNA of the CDR3 is TGCGCCAGCAGCCAGCTAGGACAGACCCTGAACACTGAAGCTTTCTTT. Translated, it gives CASSQLGQTLNTEAFF.